A single sample is the source of the 11 T cell receptor beta chains below, sequenced in a study of T cells in Graves' hyperthyroidism and ophthalmopathy. Researchers took RNA transcripts and amplified the TCR beta CDR3 regions from them. Initially, a first-round RT-PCR of the TCR CDR3 employed the HTBI primer set. Each CDR3 protein is one row after TCRdb ran MiXCR on the multiplex PCR reads. The sample has 250,000 to 300,000 distinct CDR3 sequences; about 17% are singletons. Sequenced input: blood. These TCRs come from a woman aged 55-70 years with Graves' ophthalmopathy.

This clonotype turned up a few times. The V gene is TRBV12-5, the J gene TRBJ1-2; no clear D. V gave up 6 bases and J gave up 4 bases, with 9 bases separating them. The length of the CDR3 is 12 residues. Germline V lookup: CDR1 LGHNT, CDR2 FRNRAP. The CDR3 DNA reads as TGTGCTAGTGGGAGCGACATCTATGGCTACACCTTC. This gives the protein CASGSDIYGYTF.

This clonotype appeared many times. V is TRBV20-1 and J is TRBJ2-2; D unresolved. The V and J ends lost 3 bases and 1 base respectively, with 9 bases between them. CDR3 length: 14 residues. CDR1 is DFQATT, CDR2 SNEGSKA, per germline (reference sequence). The CDR3 DNA reads as TGCAGTGCTAGTCGATCGAGGAACACCGGGGAGCTGTTTTTT. Encoded protein: CSASRSRNTGELFF.

This clonotype has at least ten counts. The rearrangement joins TRBV20-1 to TRBJ1-1, with D perhaps TRBD1 (6 bases). Germline values: CDR1 DFQATT, CDR2 SNEGSKA (reference sequence). CDR3 length: 14 amino acids. V lost 5 bases and J lost 3, with 16 bases in between. In nucleotides, the CDR3 is TGCAGTGCTCGTGGGGGGGGCCGGTACACTGAAGCTTTCTTT. Translated, it gives CSARGGGRYTEAFF.

This clonotype was recorded many times. The V and J genes are TRBV27 and TRBJ2-5; TRBD1 aligns across 8 bases. Germline loops: CDR1 MNHEY, CDR2 SMNVEV (reference sequence). The CDR3 runs to 13 residues. The V segment lost 3 bases and the J segment 5 bases; nucleotides outside the gene matches: 2. CDR3 in DNA: TGTGCCAGCAGTTTCAGGGGGCAGGAGACCCAGTACTTC. Translating gives CASSFRGQETQYF.

This clonotype came up many times. V gene TRBV28 combines with J gene TRBJ2-6; TRBD1 aligns across 9 bases. The V segment lost 4 bases and the J segment 1 base; nucleotides outside the gene matches: 5. Germline V CDR1 and CDR2: MDHEN, SYDVKM. CDR3 length equals 17 residues. The CDR3 reads CASSSDRGGSGANVLTF. CDR3 coding DNA: TGTGCCAGCAGTTCAGACAGGGGGGGGTCTGGGGCCAACGTCCTGACTTTC.

V and J are TRBV9 and TRBJ1-3, with D unclear. The germline V gene has CDR1 SGDLS and CDR2 YYNGEE. The ends were cut back, 0 bases at V and 0 bases at J, with 10 bases in the middle. There are 16 residues in the CDR3. Written as DNA, the CDR3 is TGTGCCAGCAGCGTAGAACTTCGAAGCTCTGGAAACACCATATATTTT. The encoded protein is CASSVELRSSGNTIYF.

The DNA of the CDR3 is TGTGCCAGCAGCTTGAAGGGACACAGCACAGATACGCAGTATTTT. This codes for CASSLKGHSTDTQYF. The chain uses TRBV5-8 and TRBJ2-3; D is possibly TRBD1 (6 bases). V lost 1 base to trimming and J lost 0 bases, with 9 bases between them. The CDR3 is 15 residues long. CDR1 SGHTS and CDR2 YDEGEE come from the germline V gene.

This clonotype appeared a few times. The chain employs TRBV5-1 and TRBJ1-1, with a weak D call TRBD1 (5 bases). The CDR3 runs to 14 residues. V was clipped by 3 bases and J by 1 base, with 10 bases between them. The germline V gene encodes CDR1 SGHRS and CDR2 YFSETQ. CDR3 sequence: CASSSGPQNTEAFF. The CDR3 region has the DNA TGCGCCAGCAGCTCGGGACCCCAGAACACTGAAGCTTTCTTT.

The table lists this clonotype with a few counts. The chain joins TRBV12-3 or TRBV12-4 to TRBJ1-5; TRBD1 matches at 9 bases. The CDR3 runs to 16 residues. The trim removed 5 bases at V and 6 bases at J, leaving 11 bases unmatched. In DNA, the CDR3 is TGTGCCAGCAGTAGACGGACAGGGGCGGAGGTTCAGCCCCAGCATTTT. Residues: CASSRRTGAEVQPQHF.

This clonotype was observed many times. This chain uses TRBV3-1 with TRBJ1-2; 7 nucleotides align to TRBD1. The germline V gene has CDR1 LGHDT and CDR2 YNNKEL (reference sequence). The V segment lost 4 bases and the J segment 4 bases; nucleotides outside the gene matches: 3. The CDR3 runs 13 residues. CDR3 protein: CASSLRTGYGYTF. CDR3 in DNA: TGTGCCAGCAGCCTTCGGACAGGCTATGGCTACACCTTC.

The table lists this clonotype with many counts. The chain is built from TRBV24-1 and TRBJ2-3; D might be TRBD2 (6 bases). The germline V and J ends were trimmed by 6 bases and 6 bases, with 18 bases remaining between them. CDR1 is KGHDR and CDR2 is SFDVKD in the germline V gene. This CDR3 region has 15 residues. CDR3 DNA: TGTGCCACCAGTAAGGCATCCGGGGGAATTGATACGCAGTATTTT. Translating it yields CATSKASGGIDTQYF.